The 12 T cell receptor beta chains in this list originate from one sample, sequenced in a study of monozygotic twins with inflammatory bowel disease. TCRdb re-called the 5' RACE reads, yielding one record per CDR3 amino acid sequence without DNA. The ten top clones account for 2% to 3%, within a sample of over 150,000 distinct CDR3 sequences. The sequenced sample consisted of blood. Receptor source: a human donor with ulcerative colitis or Crohn's disease, or a healthy co-twin of an affected twin (not recorded which).

This rearrangement joins TRBV7-3 to TRBJ2-5; TCRdb names TRBD2, which stays unverified in the absence of DNA. This CDR3 region has 13 residues. Germline lookup yields CDR1 SGHTA and CDR2 FQGTGA. The CDR3 here is CASSFREGETQYF.

The chain couples TRBV20-1 to TRBJ2-7; TCRdb calls TRBD2, which cannot be checked without DNA. The germline V gene has CDR1 DFQATT and CDR2 SNEGSKA (reference sequence). The CDR3 totals 14 residues. CDR3 in amino acids: CSAPMAGTSQQQYF.

The V and J genes are TRBV5-1 and TRBJ2-1. The CDR3 contains 16 residues. From germline, CDR1 is SGHRS and CDR2 YFSETQ. The CDR3 loop is CASSSIRGSSYNEQFF.

The J gene is TRBJ1-3, the V gene TRBV6-1. Germline V gene lookup returns CDR1 MNHNS and CDR2 SASEGT. This CDR3 is 15 amino acids long. The CDR3 loop reads CASSEITLSGNTIYF.

V gene TRBV12-3 or TRBV12-4 combines with J gene TRBJ1-1. CDR3 size: 14 residues. CDR3 sequence reads: CASSLKLMNTEAFF.

V is TRBV12-3 or TRBV12-4 and J is TRBJ2-1; without DNA, the TCRdb call of TRBD2 cannot be checked. This CDR3 contains 13 residues. CDR3 sequence reads: CASMDSAGNEQFF.

The gene calls are TRBV20-1 and TRBJ1-3; lacking DNA, the TRBD1 call made by TCRdb goes unchecked. The CDR3 is 16 amino acids. Germline V lookup: CDR1 DFQATT, CDR2 SNEGSKA (reference sequence). The CDR3 sequence: CSARDAGRGSGNTIYF.

The chain links TRBV25-1 to TRBJ2-1; the TCRdb call, TRBD1, lacks DNA for checking. The CDR3 consists of 15 residues. Germline assignment: CDR1 MGHDK and CDR2 SYGVNS. This CDR3 is CASSETTGMIDEQFF.

The rearrangement joins TRBV20-1 to TRBJ2-7; TCRdb picks TRBD2, but there is no DNA to check that call. The V gene's germline CDR1 is DFQATT and CDR2 SNEGSKA (reference sequence). This CDR3 is built from 14 residues. CDR3 residues: CSARDGPAGFEQYF.

The genes are TRBV13 and TRBJ2-3; the D call of TRBD1 rests on TCRdb alone, since no DNA is present to check it. The CDR3 is 16 amino acids. The germline V gene encodes CDR1 PRHDT and CDR2 FYEKMQ (reference sequence). CDR3: CASSSQGRVRTDTQYF.

The chain has TRBV28 and TRBJ2-5; TCRdb outputs TRBD1, but without DNA this stays unchecked. This CDR3 is 13 amino acids long. The germline V gene has CDR1 MDHEN and CDR2 SYDVKM. The CDR3 is CASMSGHQETQYF.

This chain joins TRBV20-1 and TRBJ2-5; there is no DNA to check the TCRdb D call of TRBD2. Germline V gives CDR1 DFQATT, CDR2 SNEGSKA (reference sequence). The CDR3 is made up of 14 amino acids. CDR3: CSARSGVFQETQYF.